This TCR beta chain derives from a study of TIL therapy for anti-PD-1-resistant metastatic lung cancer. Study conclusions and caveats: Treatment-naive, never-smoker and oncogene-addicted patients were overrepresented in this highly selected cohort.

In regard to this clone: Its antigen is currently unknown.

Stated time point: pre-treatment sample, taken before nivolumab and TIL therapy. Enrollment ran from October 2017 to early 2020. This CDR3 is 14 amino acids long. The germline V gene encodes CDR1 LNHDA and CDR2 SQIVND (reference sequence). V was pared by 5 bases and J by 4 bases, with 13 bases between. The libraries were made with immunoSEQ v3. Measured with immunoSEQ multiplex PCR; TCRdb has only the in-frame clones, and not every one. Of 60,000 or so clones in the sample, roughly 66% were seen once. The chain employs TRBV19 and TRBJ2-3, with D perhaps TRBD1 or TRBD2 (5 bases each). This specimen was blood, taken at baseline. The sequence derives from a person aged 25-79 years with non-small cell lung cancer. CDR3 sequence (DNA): TGTGCCAGTAGTCCTGGGACCCCGCCAGATACGCAGTATTTT. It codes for CASSPGTPPDTQYF.